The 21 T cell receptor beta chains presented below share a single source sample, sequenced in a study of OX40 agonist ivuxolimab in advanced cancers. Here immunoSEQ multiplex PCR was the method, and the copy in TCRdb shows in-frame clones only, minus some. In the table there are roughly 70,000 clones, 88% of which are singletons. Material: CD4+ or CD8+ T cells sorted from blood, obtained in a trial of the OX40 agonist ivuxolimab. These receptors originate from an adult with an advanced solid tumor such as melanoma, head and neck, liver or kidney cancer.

CDR3 sequence reads: CASSLAGVSYEQYF. The DNA for the CDR3 is TGTGCCAGCAGCTTAGCCGGGGTGTCCTACGAGCAGTACTTC. This chain connects TRBV7-2 to TRBJ2-7, with D possibly matching TRBD2 (5 bases). The V gene lost 0 bases and the J gene lost 1 base, with 7 bases spanning the gap. Germline CDR1 reads SGHTA; CDR2 reads FQGNSA. The CDR3 length is 14 residues.

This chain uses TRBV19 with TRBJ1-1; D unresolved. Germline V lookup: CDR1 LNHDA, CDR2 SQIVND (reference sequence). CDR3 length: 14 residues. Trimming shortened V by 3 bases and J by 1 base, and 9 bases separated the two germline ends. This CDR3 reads CASSISQENTEAFF. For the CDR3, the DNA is TGTGCCAGTAGTATCAGTCAAGAGAACACTGAAGCTTTCTTT.

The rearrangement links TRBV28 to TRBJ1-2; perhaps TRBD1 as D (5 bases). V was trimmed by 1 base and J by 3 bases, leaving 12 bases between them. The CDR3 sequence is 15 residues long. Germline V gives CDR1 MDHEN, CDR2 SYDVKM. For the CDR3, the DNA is TGTGCCAGCAGTTTATCCAGCTCGGGGGACTATGGCTACACCTTC. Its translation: CASSLSSSGDYGYTF.

This CDR3 is CASSFMGLAGVNEQFF. In DNA form, the CDR3 reads TGTGCCAGCAGCTTTATGGGACTAGCGGGAGTCAATGAGCAGTTCTTC. This chain uses TRBV11-2 with TRBJ2-1, with TRBD2 matching 14 bases. This CDR3 has 16 amino acids. CDR1 is SGHAT and CDR2 is FQNNGV in the germline V gene. V lost 3 bases and J lost 6; bases outside the gene matches: 4. The variable domain in full, completed from reference TRBV11-2 and TRBJ2-1, reads EAGVAQSPRYKIIEKRQSVAFWCNPISGHATLYWYQQILGQGPKLLIQFQNNGVVDDSQLPKDRFSAERLKGVDSTLKIQPAKLEDSAVYLCASSFMGLAGVNEQFFGPGTRLTVL.

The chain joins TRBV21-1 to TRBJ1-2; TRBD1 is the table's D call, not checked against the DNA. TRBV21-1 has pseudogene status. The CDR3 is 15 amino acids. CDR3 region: CASSNRQGKGYGYTF. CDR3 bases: TGTGCCAGCAGCAATCGACAGGGGAAAGGGTATGGCTACACCTTC.

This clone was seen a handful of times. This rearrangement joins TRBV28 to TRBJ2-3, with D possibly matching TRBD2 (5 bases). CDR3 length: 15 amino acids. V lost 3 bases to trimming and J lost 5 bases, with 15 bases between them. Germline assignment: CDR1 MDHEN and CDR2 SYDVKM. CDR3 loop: CASSFLSVREDTQYF. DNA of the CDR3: TGTGCCAGCAGTTTTCTGAGCGTTCGGGAAGATACGCAGTATTTT.

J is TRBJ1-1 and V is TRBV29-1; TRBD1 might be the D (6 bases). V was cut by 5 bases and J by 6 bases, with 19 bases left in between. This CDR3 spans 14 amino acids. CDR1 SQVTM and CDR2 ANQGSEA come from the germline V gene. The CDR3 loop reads CSVTLGWGHPEAFF. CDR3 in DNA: TGCAGCGTTACCCTCGGTTGGGGACACCCTGAAGCTTTCTTT.

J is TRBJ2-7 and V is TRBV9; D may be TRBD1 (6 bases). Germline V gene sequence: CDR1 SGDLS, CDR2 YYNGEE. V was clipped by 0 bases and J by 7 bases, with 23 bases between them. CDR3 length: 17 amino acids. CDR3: CASSVGMGFGGSEEQYF. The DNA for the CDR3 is TGTGCCAGCAGCGTAGGGATGGGGTTTGGGGGCTCGGAGGAGCAGTACTTC.

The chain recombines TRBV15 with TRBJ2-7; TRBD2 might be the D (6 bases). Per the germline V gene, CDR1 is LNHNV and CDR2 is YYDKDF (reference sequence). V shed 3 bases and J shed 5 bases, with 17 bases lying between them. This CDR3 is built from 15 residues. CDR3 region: CATSSTGTGGNEQYF. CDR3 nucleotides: TGTGCCACCAGCAGCACTGGGACTGGGGGGAACGAGCAGTACTTC.

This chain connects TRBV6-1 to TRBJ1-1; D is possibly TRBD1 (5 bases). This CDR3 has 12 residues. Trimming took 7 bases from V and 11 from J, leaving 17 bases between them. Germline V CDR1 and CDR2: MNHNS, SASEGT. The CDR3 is CASKGPGLRAFF. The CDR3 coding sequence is TGTGCCAGCAAAGGGCCAGGGTTAAGGGCTTTCTTT.

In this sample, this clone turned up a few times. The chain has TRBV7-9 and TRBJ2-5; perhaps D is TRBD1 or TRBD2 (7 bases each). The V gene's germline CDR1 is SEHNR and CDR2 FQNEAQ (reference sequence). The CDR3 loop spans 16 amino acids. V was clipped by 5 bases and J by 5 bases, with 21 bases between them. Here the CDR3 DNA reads TGTGCCAGCAGCGCTCAGGGGGGGCAGTCCGGGGAGACCCAGTACTTC. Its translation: CASSAQGGQSGETQYF.

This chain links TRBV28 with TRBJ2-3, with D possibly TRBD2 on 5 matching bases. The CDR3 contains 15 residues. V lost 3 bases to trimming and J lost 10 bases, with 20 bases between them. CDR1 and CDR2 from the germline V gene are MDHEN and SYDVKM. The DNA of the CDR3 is TGTGCCAGCAGTTTCACGTCTCGGGGTATCGGCCCGCAGTATTTT. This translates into CASSFTSRGIGPQYF.

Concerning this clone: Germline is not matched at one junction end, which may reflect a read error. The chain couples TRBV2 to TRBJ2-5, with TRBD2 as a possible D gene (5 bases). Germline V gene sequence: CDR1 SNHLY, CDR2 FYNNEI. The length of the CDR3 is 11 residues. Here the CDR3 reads CASSEVQSGNF. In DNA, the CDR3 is TGTGCCAGCAGTGAAGTCCAGTCGGGAAACTTC.

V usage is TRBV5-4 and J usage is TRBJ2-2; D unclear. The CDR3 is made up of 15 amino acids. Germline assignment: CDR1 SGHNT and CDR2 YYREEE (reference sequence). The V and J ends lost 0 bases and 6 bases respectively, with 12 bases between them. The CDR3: CASSLALDSPGELFF. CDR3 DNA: TGTGCCAGCAGCTTGGCCCTAGATTCCCCCGGGGAGCTGTTTTTT.

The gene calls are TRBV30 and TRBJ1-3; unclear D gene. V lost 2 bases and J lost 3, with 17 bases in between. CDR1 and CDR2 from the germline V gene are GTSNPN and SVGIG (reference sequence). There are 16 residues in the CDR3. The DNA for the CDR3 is TGTGCCTGGAGTTTTGGGCGGGGAGGAAGTGGAAACACCATATATTTT. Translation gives CAWSFGRGGSGNTIYF.

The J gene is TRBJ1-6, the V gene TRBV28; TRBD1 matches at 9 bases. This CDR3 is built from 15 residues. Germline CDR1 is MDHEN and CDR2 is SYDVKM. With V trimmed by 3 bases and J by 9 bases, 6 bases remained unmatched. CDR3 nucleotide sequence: TGTGCCAGCAGTTTTCACAGGGGGCAAGGTTCACCCCTCCACTTT. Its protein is CASSFHRGQGSPLHF. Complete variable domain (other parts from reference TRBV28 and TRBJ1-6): DVKVTQSSRYLVKRTGEKVFLECVQDMDHENMFWYRQDPGLGLRLIYFSYDVKMKEKGDIPEGYSVSREKKERFSLILESASTNQTSMYLCASSFHRGQGSPLHFGNGTRLTVT.

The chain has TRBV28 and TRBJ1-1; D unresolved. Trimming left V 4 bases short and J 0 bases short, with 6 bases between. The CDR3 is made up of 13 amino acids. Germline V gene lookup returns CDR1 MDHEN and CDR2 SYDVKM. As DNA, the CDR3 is TGTGCCAGCAGTTCCGGGGTGAACACTGAAGCTTTCTTT. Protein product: CASSSGVNTEAFF.

CDR3 DNA sequence: TGCGCCAGCAGCTTGAATAGCGGGAGCTCCTACGAGCAGTACTTC. Amino acid sequence: CASSLNSGSSYEQYF. The V gene is TRBV5-1, the J gene TRBJ2-7; TRBD2 matches 9 bases. From germline, CDR1 is SGHRS and CDR2 YFSETQ. The CDR3 is 15 residues long. V shed 1 base, J shed 0 bases, and the junction held 2 bases outside the gene matches.

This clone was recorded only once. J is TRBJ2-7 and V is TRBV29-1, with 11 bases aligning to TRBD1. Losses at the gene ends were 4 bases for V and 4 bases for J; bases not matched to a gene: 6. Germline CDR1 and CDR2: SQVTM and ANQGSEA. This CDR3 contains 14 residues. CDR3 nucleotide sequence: TGCAGCGTTGCCAGGACAGGGGGCGAGTACGAGCAGTACTTC. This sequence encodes CSVARTGGEYEQYF.

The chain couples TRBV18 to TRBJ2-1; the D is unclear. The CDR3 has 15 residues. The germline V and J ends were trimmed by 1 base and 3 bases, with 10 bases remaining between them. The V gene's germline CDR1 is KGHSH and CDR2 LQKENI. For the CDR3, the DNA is TGTGCCAGCTCACCACAGCCCCCCGACTACAATGAGCAGTTCTTC. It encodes CASSPQPPDYNEQFF. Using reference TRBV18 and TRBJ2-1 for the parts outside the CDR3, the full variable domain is NAGVMQNPRHLVRRRGQEARLRCSPMKGHSHVYWYRQLPEEGLKFMVYLQKENIIDESGMPKERFSAEFPKEGPSILRIQQVVRGDSAAYFCASSPQPPDYNEQFFGPGTRLTVL.

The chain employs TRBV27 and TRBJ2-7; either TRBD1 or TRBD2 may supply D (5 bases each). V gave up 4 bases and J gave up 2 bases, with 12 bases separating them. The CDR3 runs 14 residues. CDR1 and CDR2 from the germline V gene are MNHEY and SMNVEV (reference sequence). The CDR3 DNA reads TGTGCCAGCAGTTGGGGGACGCGGGCCTACGAGCAGTACTTC. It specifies CASSWGTRAYEQYF.